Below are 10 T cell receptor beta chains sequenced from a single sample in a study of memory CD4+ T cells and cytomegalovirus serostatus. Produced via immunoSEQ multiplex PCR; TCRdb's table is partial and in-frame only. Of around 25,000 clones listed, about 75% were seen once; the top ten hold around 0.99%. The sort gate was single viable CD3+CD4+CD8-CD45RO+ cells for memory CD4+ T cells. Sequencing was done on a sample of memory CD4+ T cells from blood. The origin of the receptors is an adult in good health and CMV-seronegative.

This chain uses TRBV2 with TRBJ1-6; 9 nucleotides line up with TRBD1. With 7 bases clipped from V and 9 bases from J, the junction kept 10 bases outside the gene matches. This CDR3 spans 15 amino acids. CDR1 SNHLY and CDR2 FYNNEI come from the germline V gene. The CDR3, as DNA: TGTGCCAGCATTCTTCCGGGACAGGGATTTTCACCCCTCCACTTT. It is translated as CASILPGQGFSPLHF.

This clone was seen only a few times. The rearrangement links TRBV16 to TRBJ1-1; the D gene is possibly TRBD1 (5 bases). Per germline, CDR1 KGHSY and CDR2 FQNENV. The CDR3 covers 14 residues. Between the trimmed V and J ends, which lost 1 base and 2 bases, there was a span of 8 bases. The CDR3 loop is CASSQWGGNTEAFF. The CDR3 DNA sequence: TGTGCCAGCAGCCAATGGGGGGGTAACACTGAAGCTTTCTTT. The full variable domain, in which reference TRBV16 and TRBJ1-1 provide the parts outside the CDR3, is GEEVAQTPKHLVRGEGQKAKLYCAPIKGHSYVFWYQQVLKNEFKFLISFQNENVFDETGMPKERFSAKCLPNSPCSLEIQATKLEDSAVYFCASSQWGGNTEAFFGQGTRLTVV.

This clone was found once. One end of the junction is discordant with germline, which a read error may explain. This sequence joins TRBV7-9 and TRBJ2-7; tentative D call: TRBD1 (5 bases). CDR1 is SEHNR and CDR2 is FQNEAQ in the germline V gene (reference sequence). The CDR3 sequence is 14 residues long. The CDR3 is CASSTEQVLYGQYF. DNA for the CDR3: TGTGCCAGCAGCACGGAACAGGTTCTCTACGGGCAGTACTTC.

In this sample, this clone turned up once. CDR3 sequence (DNA): TGCGCCAGCAGTCCCGGGACAGGGGCTGGAAACACCATATATTTT. Translating it yields CASSPGTGAGNTIYF. This chain links TRBV10-1 with TRBJ1-3; 10 bases line up with TRBD1. With 5 bases clipped from V and 2 bases from J, the junction kept 3 bases outside the gene matches. This CDR3 comprises 15 residues. Germline V gene lookup returns CDR1 WNHNN and CDR2 SYGVQD (reference sequence).

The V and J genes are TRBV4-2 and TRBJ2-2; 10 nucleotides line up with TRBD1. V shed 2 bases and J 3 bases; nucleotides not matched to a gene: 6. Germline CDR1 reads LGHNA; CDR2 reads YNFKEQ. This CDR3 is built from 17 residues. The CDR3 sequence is CASSQPGTGDDTGELFF. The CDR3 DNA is TGTGCCAGCAGCCAACCGGGGACAGGGGACGACACCGGGGAGCTGTTTTTT.

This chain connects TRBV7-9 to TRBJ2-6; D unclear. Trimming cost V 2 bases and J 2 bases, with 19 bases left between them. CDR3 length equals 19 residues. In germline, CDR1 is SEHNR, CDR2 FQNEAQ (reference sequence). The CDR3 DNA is TGTGCCAGCAGCTTATCGGTCAGGATAATGGTAACTGGGGCCAACGTCCTGACTTTC. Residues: CASSLSVRIMVTGANVLTF.

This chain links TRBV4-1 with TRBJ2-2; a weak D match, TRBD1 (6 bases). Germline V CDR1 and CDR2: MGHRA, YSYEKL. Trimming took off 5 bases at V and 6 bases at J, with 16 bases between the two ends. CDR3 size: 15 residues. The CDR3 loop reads CASSEGERIPGELFF. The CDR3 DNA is TGCGCCAGCAGCGAGGGGGAGAGGATTCCCGGGGAGCTGTTTTTT.

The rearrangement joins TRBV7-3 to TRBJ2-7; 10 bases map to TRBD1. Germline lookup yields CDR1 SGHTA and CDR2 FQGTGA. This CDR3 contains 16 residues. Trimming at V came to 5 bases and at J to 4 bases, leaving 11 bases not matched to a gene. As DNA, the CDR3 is TGTGCCAGCAGCCTTGGGGGTCCGGGACAGGGGTACGAGCAGTACTTC. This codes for CASSLGGPGQGYEQYF.

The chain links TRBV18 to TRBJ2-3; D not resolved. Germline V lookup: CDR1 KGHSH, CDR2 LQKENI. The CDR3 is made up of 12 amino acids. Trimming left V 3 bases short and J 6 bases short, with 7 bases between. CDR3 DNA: TGTGCCAGCTCACCCGGACCCGATACGCAGTATTTT. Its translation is CASSPGPDTQYF.

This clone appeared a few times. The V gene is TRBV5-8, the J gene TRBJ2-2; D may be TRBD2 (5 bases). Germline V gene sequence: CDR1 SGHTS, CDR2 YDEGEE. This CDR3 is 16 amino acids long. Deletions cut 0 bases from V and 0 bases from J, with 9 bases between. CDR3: CASSLVLATNTGELFF. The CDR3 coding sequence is TGTGCCAGCAGCTTGGTTTTAGCGACGAACACCGGGGAGCTGTTTTTT.